The rows below give T cell receptor beta chains drawn from one sample of a study of CD8 T cells in ankylosing spondylitis. Each CDR3 protein is one row after TCRdb ran MiXCR on the 5' RACE reads. The table includes about 220,000 distinct CDR3 sequences, around 24% detected once. Sequences were obtained from blood, either unsorted or a sorted T cell fraction (not recorded which). The receptors here all came from a male donor with ankylosing spondylitis or in good health (not recorded which). Each CDR3 is given with its conserved first and last residue.

J,V,CDR3
TRBJ1-1,TRBV29-1,CSSRTGPSNTEAFF
TRBJ2-1,TRBV5-1,CASSVTSGSYNEQFF
TRBJ2-3,TRBV29-1,CSAEGLAGGGTDTQYF
TRBJ1-6,TRBV18,CASSQQGADSPLHF
TRBJ1-2,TRBV9,CASSVVGTGVLSGYTF
TRBJ2-1,TRBV7-8,CASSPVPGNEQFF
TRBJ2-7,TRBV7-9,CASSLEVRPYEQYF
TRBJ2-2,TRBV12-3/TRBV12-4,CASSWRNTGELFF
TRBJ2-3,TRBV3-1,CASSQASATQYF
TRBJ2-5,TRBV7-9,CATERNGGMETQYF
TRBJ2-3,TRBV20-1,CRGDRREGEDTQYF
TRBJ2-1,TRBV20-1,CSATRGIVPNEHFF
TRBJ2-7,TRBV5-6,CASSLAGVGEQYF